The present T cell receptor beta chain was sequenced within a study of blood T cell repertoires in COVID-19. Trimming took off 5 bases at V and 0 bases at J, with 14 bases between the two ends. This CDR3 has 15 residues. Germline values: CDR1 SGHRS, CDR2 YFSETQ. Sequencing used immunoSEQ multiplex PCR; TCRdb keeps in-frame clones, though not all of them. The repertoire holds hundreds of thousands of clones, with around 90% as singletons. This clone was found a few times. This receptor was identified in a woman aged 18-29 years with acute COVID-19. Sequencing was carried out using PBMCs or T cells enriched from blood (not recorded which). The chain has TRBV5-1 and TRBJ1-2, with D possibly TRBD1 on 6 matching bases. The CDR3 spells CASRQTGTTNYGYTF. The DNA for the CDR3 is TGCGCCAGCAGACAAACAGGGACTACTAACTATGGCTACACCTTC. Combining the CDR3 with reference TRBV5-1 and TRBJ1-2 gives the whole variable domain KAGVTQTPRYLIKTRGQQVTLSCSPISGHRSVSWYQQTPGQGLQFLFEYFSETQRNKGNFPGRFSGRQFSNSRSEMNVSTLELGDSALYLCASRQTGTTNYGYTFGSGTRLTVV.